Presented here are 27 T cell receptor beta chains from one specimen sequenced in a study of Ad26.COV2.S vaccination and SARS-CoV-2 variants. Described treatment: roughly 19 received Ad26.COV2.S at low or high dose, single or two shots; a few received placebo; per-sample allocation not given. Sampling was performed 63 days after the first vaccine or placebo injection. The protocol was immunoSEQ multiplex PCR, while the TCRdb copy is restricted to in-frame clones and leaves out a portion. The data show about half a million clones, with about 88% seen just once and 1.5% to 2% held by the top ten. The source material was peripheral blood, sampled in a trial of Ad26.COV2.S vaccine versus placebo. The source of these receptors is a person between 18 and 59 years old who received the Ad26.COV2.S COVID-19 vaccine or a placebo.

The V gene is TRBV7-9, the J gene TRBJ1-1; D is uncertain. V was trimmed by 11 bases and J by 0 bases, leaving 7 bases between them. The CDR3 is 11 residues long. Germline loops: CDR1 SEHNR, CDR2 FQNEAQ (reference sequence). Written as DNA, the CDR3 is TGTGCCTTGAGCTTGAACACTGAAGCTTTCTTT. Translation: CALSLNTEAFF.

This clone was observed a handful of times. The chain couples TRBV18 to TRBJ1-1; no clear D. V was trimmed by 3 bases and J by 1 base, leaving 12 bases between them. The V gene's germline CDR1 is KGHSH and CDR2 LQKENI. This CDR3 region has 15 residues. The CDR3 sequence is CASSPPPGQNTEAFF. CDR3 nucleotide sequence: TGTGCCAGCTCACCCCCCCCGGGCCAGAACACTGAAGCTTTCTTT.

This rearrangement joins TRBV9 to TRBJ2-3; 7 bases agree with TRBD2. The CDR3 has 15 amino acids. From germline, CDR1 is SGDLS and CDR2 YYNGEE. Trimming removed 4 bases from V and 3 bases from J; junction bases left unmatched: 8. In nucleotides, the CDR3 is TGTGCCAGCAGCTTACGGGGGGTTGAGACAGATACGCAGTATTTT. Protein: CASSLRGVETDTQYF.

The rearrangement uses TRBV28 and TRBJ2-1; D might be TRBD2 (6 bases). The CDR3 spans 15 residues. CDR1 MDHEN and CDR2 SYDVKM come from the germline V gene. Trimming left V 2 bases short and J 9 bases short, with 17 bases between. The CDR3 coding sequence is TGTGCCAGCAGTTTACCGGGCGGGATGGCTCCTGAGCAGTTCTTC. Residues: CASSLPGGMAPEQFF.

The gene calls are TRBV5-5 and TRBJ1-5; the match to TRBD1 covers 9 bases. The ends lost 0 bases at V and 5 bases at J; junction bases unmatched: 3. Per the germline V gene, CDR1 is SGHKS and CDR2 is YYEKEE (reference sequence). This CDR3 comprises 15 residues. CDR3 protein: CASSLVGQGDQPQHF. The CDR3 nucleotides read TGTGCCAGCAGCTTGGTGGGACAGGGCGATCAGCCCCAGCATTTT. Variable domain in full (rest from reference TRBV5-5 and TRBJ1-5): DAGVTQSPTHLIKTRGQQVTLRCSPISGHKSVSWYQQVLGQGPQFIFQYYEKEERGRGNFPDRFSARQFPNYSSELNVNALLLGDSALYLCASSLVGQGDQPQHFGDGTRLSIL.

The gene calls are TRBV4-2 and TRBJ1-2; 10 nucleotides align to TRBD1. Germline V gene data show CDR1 as LGHNA and CDR2 as YNFKEQ. This CDR3 is 14 amino acids long. V shed 1 base, J shed 5 bases, and the junction held 1 base outside the gene matches. The DNA for the CDR3 is TGTGCCAGCAGCCAAGGGGACAGGGGTTATGGCTACACCTTC. Protein sequence: CASSQGDRGYGYTF.

CDR3 DNA sequence: TGTGCCAGCAGTAGCCGGGACGGGATGAATTCACCCCTCCACTTT. Translated, it gives CASSSRDGMNSPLHF. The V call is TRBV25-1, the J call TRBJ1-6, with a tentative D call TRBD1 (5 bases). This CDR3 comprises 15 residues. The V gene lost 5 bases and the J gene lost 7 bases, with 15 bases spanning the gap. CDR1 and CDR2 from the germline V gene are MGHDK and SYGVNS.

V usage is TRBV6-2 or TRBV6-3 and J usage is TRBJ1-2; D is ambiguous. Looked up from germline, CDR1 is MNHEY and CDR2 is SVGEGT. Trimming removed 4 bases at V and 2 bases at J, with 11 bases between. The CDR3 has 14 residues. The CDR3: CASSFTDFNYGYTF. DNA of the CDR3: TGTGCCAGCAGTTTTACAGATTTCAACTATGGCTACACCTTC.

The J gene is TRBJ1-5, the V gene TRBV6-5; D is ambiguous. V was trimmed by 9 bases and J by 10 bases, leaving 19 bases between them. The CDR3 consists of 13 residues. Germline assignment: CDR1 MNHEY and CDR2 SVGAGI. CDR3 bases: TGTGCCAGTACGGGTGATCCCATCAAACCCCAGCATTTT. It yields the protein CASTGDPIKPQHF.

This clone showed up just a few times. This rearrangement joins TRBV10-1 to TRBJ1-3; D might be TRBD1 (5 bases). V was clipped by 9 bases and J by 0 bases, with 9 bases between them. The CDR3 loop spans 13 amino acids. Germline values: CDR1 WNHNN, CDR2 SYGVQD (reference sequence). The CDR3 loop is CARGRVSGNTIYF. The DNA for the CDR3 is TGCGCCAGAGGCAGGGTCTCTGGAAACACCATATATTTT.

The chain uses TRBV10-2 and TRBJ1-1, with 7 bases fitting TRBD1. The CDR3 has 14 residues. V was clipped by 1 base and J by 4 bases; unmatched bases: 3. Germline CDR1 reads WSHSY; CDR2 reads SAAADI. The CDR3, as DNA: TGCGCCAGCAGTGAGTTGACAGGGCCCACTGAAGCTTTCTTT. It encodes CASSELTGPTEAFF.

This chain joins TRBV5-5 and TRBJ2-1; possible D gene TRBD2, 5 bases. V gave up 0 bases and J gave up 0 bases, with 10 bases separating them. From germline, CDR1 is SGHKS and CDR2 YYEKEE (reference sequence). This CDR3 is 16 amino acids long. The CDR3 loop reads CASSLVRGSSYNEQFF. CDR3 in DNA: TGTGCCAGCAGCTTGGTTCGGGGAAGCTCCTACAATGAGCAGTTCTTC.

The CDR3: CASSSDSGKLYNEQFF. The CDR3 DNA sequence: TGCGCCAGCAGCTCGGATAGCGGGAAACTCTACAATGAGCAGTTCTTC. The chain couples TRBV5-1 to TRBJ2-1, with 8 nucleotides matching TRBD2. Germline-derived CDR1 and CDR2 are SGHRS and YFSETQ. V lost 3 bases to trimming and J lost 3 bases; unmatched junction nucleotides: 8. This CDR3 has 16 residues.

The rearrangement links TRBV19 to TRBJ2-3; TRBD1 is a possible D gene (6 bases). This CDR3 region has 17 residues. V shed 3 bases and J shed 0 bases, with 16 bases lying between them. Looked up from germline, CDR1 is LNHDA and CDR2 is SQIVND (reference sequence). DNA of the CDR3: TGTGCCAGTAGTATTTTCCAGGGGCCTCATAGCACAGATACGCAGTATTTT. Residues: CASSIFQGPHSTDTQYF.

The chain employs TRBV7-9 and TRBJ1-1; 7 nucleotides agree with TRBD1. The trim removed 4 bases at V and 3 bases at J, leaving 11 bases unmatched. CDR3 length: 16 amino acids. Looked up from germline, CDR1 is SEHNR and CDR2 is FQNEAQ (reference sequence). The chain's CDR3 is CASSSRGDRPYTEAFF. Here the CDR3 DNA reads TGTGCCAGCAGCTCAAGAGGGGACAGACCTTACACTGAAGCTTTCTTT.

This chain uses TRBV3-1 (or the pseudogene TRBV3-2) with TRBJ2-3; no definite D call. Looked up from germline, CDR1 is LGHDT and CDR2 is YNNKEL (reference sequence). The V end was cut by 0 bases, the J end by 8 bases, with 6 bases between. This CDR3 spans 12 amino acids. The CDR3 region has the DNA TGTGCCAGCAGCCAAGAGGGTGGTACGCAGTATTTT. Translated, it gives CASSQEGGTQYF.

The chain recombines TRBV5-1 with TRBJ2-7; TRBD2 is a possible D gene (6 bases). The CDR3 extends over 14 amino acids. The V gene lost 4 bases and the J gene lost 5 bases, with 16 bases spanning the gap. Germline V lookup: CDR1 SGHRS, CDR2 YFSETQ. The CDR3 coding sequence is TGCGCCAGCAGCCATTCTGATGGGGGGAACGAGCAGTACTTC. This codes for CASSHSDGGNEQYF.

The V gene is TRBV25-1, the J gene TRBJ1-1; TRBD1 is a possible D gene (6 bases). V was cut by 1 base and J by 6 bases, with 12 bases left in between. This CDR3 spans 14 amino acids. Germline loops: CDR1 MGHDK, CDR2 SYGVNS. The DNA of the CDR3 is TGTGCCAGCAGTGAATTTTTTGGGGGCTCTGAAGCTTTCTTT. It yields the protein CASSEFFGGSEAFF.

The chain uses TRBV6-2 or TRBV6-3 and TRBJ1-2, with unresolved D. This CDR3 has 12 residues. Trimming stripped 3 bases from V and 5 bases from J, with 7 bases between. From germline, CDR1 is MNHEY and CDR2 SVGEGT. The CDR3 protein is CASSYGLYGYTF. CDR3 bases: TGTGCCAGCAGTTATGGTCTTTATGGCTACACCTTC.

The chain has TRBV5-1 and TRBJ2-7; 11 bases map to TRBD2. Germline V CDR1 and CDR2: SGHRS, YFSETQ. Trimming cost V 3 bases and J 6 bases; bases outside gene matches: 14. The CDR3 runs 17 residues. DNA for the CDR3: TGCGCCAGCAGCTCAGGAGGTCCACTAGCGGGAGTGGGCGAGCAGTACTTC. Protein: CASSSGGPLAGVGEQYF.

Note on this clone: The germline gene is not matched at one end of the junction; a read error may be the cause. The J gene is TRBJ2-7, the V gene TRBV13; D ambiguous. Germline V gene data show CDR1 as PRHDT and CDR2 as FYEKMQ (reference sequence). The CDR3 is made up of 15 amino acids. This chain's CDR3 is CASSLAAASSLGQYF. The CDR3 DNA reads as TGTGCCAGCAGTTTAGCAGCCGCCTCCTCCCTCGGGCAGTACTTC.

The chain links TRBV7-9 to TRBJ2-1; 9 bases fit TRBD2. V shed 4 bases, J shed 4 bases, and the junction held 8 bases outside the gene matches. Germline-derived CDR1 and CDR2 are SEHNR and FQNEAQ (reference sequence). The CDR3 covers 16 residues. The chain's CDR3 is CASSSTLLAGYNEQFF. The CDR3 nucleotides are TGTGCCAGCAGCTCTACACTTCTAGCGGGGTACAATGAGCAGTTCTTC.

The V and J genes are TRBV2 and TRBJ1-5; the match to TRBD1 covers 8 bases. The CDR3 totals 15 residues. CDR1 is SNHLY, CDR2 FYNNEI, per germline. Trimming removed 6 bases from V and 3 bases from J; junction bases left unmatched: 7. The CDR3 DNA is TGTGCCAGCAGCGCGGACAGGGTTGCCAATCAGCCCCAGCATTTT. Translating gives CASSADRVANQPQHF.

This rearrangement joins TRBV12-3 or TRBV12-4 to TRBJ2-1; D is undetermined. The CDR3 length is 12 residues. The V end lost 5 bases, the J end lost 15 bases, and 17 bases lay between the germline ends. CDR3 sequence reads: CASSPSDGSMFF. Written as DNA, the CDR3 is TGTGCCAGCAGTCCCTCGGACGGTTCCATGTTCTTC.

This rearrangement joins TRBV4-3 to TRBJ2-2; D is possibly TRBD1 (6 bases). CDR1 LGHNA and CDR2 YSLEER come from the germline V gene. V was pared by 1 base and J by 1 base, with 19 bases between. The CDR3 has 19 amino acids. Here the CDR3 DNA reads TGCGCCAGCAGCCAAGCTCTGAGACAGGTCACTCAGAACACCGGGGAGCTGTTTTTT. Translated, it gives CASSQALRQVTQNTGELFF.

This clone was picked up one time. The chain is built from TRBV19 and TRBJ2-7, with 8 nucleotides matching TRBD1. Germline V gene data show CDR1 as LNHDA and CDR2 as SQIVND (reference sequence). J gave up 3 bases and V 6 bases, and 10 bases lay outside the gene matches. The CDR3 loop spans 15 amino acids. The CDR3 nucleotides read TGTGCCAGTAGAGATGGACAGGGCGGGATCTACGAGCAGTACTTC. Protein sequence: CASRDGQGGIYEQYF.

The chain carries TRBV5-1 and TRBJ2-3, with TRBD2 matching over 7 bases. CDR1 and CDR2 from the germline V gene are SGHRS and YFSETQ. The CDR3 totals 16 residues. Trimming cost V 0 bases and J 2 bases; bases outside gene matches: 6. For the CDR3, the DNA is TGCGCCAGCAGCTTGGGGTTAGCGGGCCTCACAGATACGCAGTATTTT. This gives the protein CASSLGLAGLTDTQYF.